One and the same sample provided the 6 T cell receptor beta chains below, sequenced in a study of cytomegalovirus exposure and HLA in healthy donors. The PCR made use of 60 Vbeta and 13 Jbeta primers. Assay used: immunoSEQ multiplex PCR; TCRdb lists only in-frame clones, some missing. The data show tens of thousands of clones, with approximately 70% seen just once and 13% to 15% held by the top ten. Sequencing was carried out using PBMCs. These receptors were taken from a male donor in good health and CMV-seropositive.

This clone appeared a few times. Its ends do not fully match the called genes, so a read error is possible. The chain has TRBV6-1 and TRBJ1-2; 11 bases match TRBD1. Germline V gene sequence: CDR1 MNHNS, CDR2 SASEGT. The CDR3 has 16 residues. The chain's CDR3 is CASSEGTGGPHYGYTF. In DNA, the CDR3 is TGTGCCAGCAGCGAAGGGACAGGGGGACCTCACTATGGCTACACCTTC.

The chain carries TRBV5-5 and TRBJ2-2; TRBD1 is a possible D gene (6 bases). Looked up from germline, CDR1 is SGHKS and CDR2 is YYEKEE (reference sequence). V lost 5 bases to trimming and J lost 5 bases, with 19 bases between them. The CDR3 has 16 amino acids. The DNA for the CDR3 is TGTGCCAGCAGGTCCGAAAGGGGGAGAGGGACCGGGGAGCTGTTTTTT. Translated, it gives CASRSERGRGTGELFF.

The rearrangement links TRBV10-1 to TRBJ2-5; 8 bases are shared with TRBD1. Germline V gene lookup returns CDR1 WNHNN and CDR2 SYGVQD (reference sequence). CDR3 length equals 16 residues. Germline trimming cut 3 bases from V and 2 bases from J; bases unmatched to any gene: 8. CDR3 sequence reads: CASSDTGTGGQETQYF. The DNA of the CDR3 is TGCGCCAGCAGTGATACCGGGACAGGTGGACAAGAGACCCAGTACTTC.

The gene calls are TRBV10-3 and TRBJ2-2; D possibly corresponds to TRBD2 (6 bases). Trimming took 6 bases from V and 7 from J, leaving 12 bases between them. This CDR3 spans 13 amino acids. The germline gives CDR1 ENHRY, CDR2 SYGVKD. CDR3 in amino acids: CAISQEGIGELFF. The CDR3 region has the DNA TGTGCCATCAGCCAGGAGGGTATCGGGGAGCTGTTTTTT.

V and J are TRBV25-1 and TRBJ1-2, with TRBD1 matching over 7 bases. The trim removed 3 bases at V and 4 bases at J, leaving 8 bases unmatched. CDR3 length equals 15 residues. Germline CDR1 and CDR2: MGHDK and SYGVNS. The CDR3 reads CASSEPTGYGYGYTF. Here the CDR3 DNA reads TGTGCCAGCAGTGAGCCGACAGGGTACGGCTATGGCTACACCTTC.

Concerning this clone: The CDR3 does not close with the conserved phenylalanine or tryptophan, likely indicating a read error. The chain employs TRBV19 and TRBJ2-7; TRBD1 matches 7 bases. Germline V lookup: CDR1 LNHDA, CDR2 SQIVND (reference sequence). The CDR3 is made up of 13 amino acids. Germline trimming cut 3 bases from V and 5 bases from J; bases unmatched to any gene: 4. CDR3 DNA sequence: TGTGCCAGTAGTATGGGGACAGCCAACGAGCAGTACCTC. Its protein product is CASSMGTANEQYL.